The next 22 T cell receptor beta chains were all read from a single sample in a study of T cells in Graves' hyperthyroidism and ophthalmopathy. Template material for amplifying TCR beta CDR3 regions consisted of RNA transcripts. A set of HTBI primers served as the primers for a first-round RT-PCR of the TCR CDR3. TCRdb redid the calling of the multiplex PCR reads with MiXCR, one entry per CDR3 protein. The sample shows a few hundred thousand distinct CDR3 sequences, approximately 48% of them seen only once. The sequencing input was peripheral blood or thyroid tissue (not recorded which). These TCRs come from an adult woman with Graves' disease, either hyperthyroidism or ophthalmopathy (not recorded which).

The CDR3 coding sequence is TGCAGCGTTCAAGCCCAAGAGACCCAGTACTTC. Its translation is CSVQAQETQYF. The chain links TRBV29-1 to TRBJ2-5; D unclear. Trimming removed 5 bases at V and 1 base at J, with 5 bases between. CDR1 and CDR2 (germline): SQVTM, ANQGSEA. This CDR3 has 11 residues.

To note about this clonotype: The junction and the germline gene differ at one end; a read error may be behind it. V usage is TRBV20-1 and J usage is TRBJ1-2; maybe TRBD1 (5 bases). CDR1 DFQATT and CDR2 SNEGSKA come from the germline V gene (reference sequence). This CDR3 has 9 residues. The CDR3: CSAPGLDAF. Here the CDR3 DNA reads TGCAGTGCTCCAGGGTTGGACGCCTTC.

The rearrangement links TRBV6-6 to TRBJ2-7; 13 nucleotides match TRBD2. This CDR3 contains 16 residues. Germline loops: CDR1 MNHNY, CDR2 SVGAGI (reference sequence). V lost 6 bases, J lost 0 bases, and 5 bases stayed unmatched. CDR3 sequence reads: CASRKTSGRSSYEQYF. CDR3 DNA sequence: TGTGCCAGCAGGAAGACTAGCGGGAGGAGCTCCTACGAGCAGTACTTC.

A few counts support this clonotype. The rearrangement joins TRBV9 to TRBJ2-2; D not resolved. The CDR3 sequence is 14 residues long. Trimming shortened V by 1 base and J by 6 bases, and 10 bases separated the two germline ends. Germline assignment: CDR1 SGDLS and CDR2 YYNGEE. CDR3 nucleotide sequence: TGTGCCAGCAGCGTATTCGTAGGTTCCGGGGAGCTGTTTTTT. Its translation is CASSVFVGSGELFF.

The chain combines TRBV15 with TRBJ1-4; TRBD1 aligns across 9 bases. V trimming: 5 bases; J trimming: 3 bases; junction bases outside the gene matches: 7. Germline loops: CDR1 LNHNV, CDR2 YYDKDF (reference sequence). The CDR3 sequence is 16 residues long. CDR3 amino acids: CATSGHRGPSNEKLFF. DNA of the CDR3: TGTGCCACCAGCGGACACAGGGGGCCTTCTAATGAAAAACTGTTTTTT.

CDR3 DNA: TGTGCCAGCAGCTTAGCGCGGGGGGATACAACTGAAGCTTTCTTT. Translating it yields CASSLARGDTTEAFF. The gene calls are TRBV7-9 and TRBJ1-1; a possible D gene is TRBD1 (5 bases). Germline V gene sequence: CDR1 SEHNR, CDR2 FQNEAQ (reference sequence). Trimming took off 0 bases at V and 5 bases at J, with 13 bases between the two ends. The CDR3 runs 15 residues.

As concerns this clonotype: A read error may be the cause here, since a much bigger clone is one base away. This chain links TRBV2 with TRBJ1-5; 7 positions match TRBD1. The CDR3 length is 14 residues. In germline, CDR1 is SNHLY, CDR2 FYNNEI. J was trimmed by 9 bases and V by 6 bases; bases with no gene match: 11. The CDR3 spells CASRLTGSGRPQHF. In nucleotides, the CDR3 is TGTGCCAGCAGACTGACAGGGTCTGGTCGGCCCCAGCATTTT.

This chain joins TRBV7-2 and TRBJ2-5; 10 bases match TRBD2. Germline CDR1 is SGHTA and CDR2 is FQGNSA. The CDR3 extends over 15 amino acids. J was trimmed by 5 bases and V by 5 bases; bases with no gene match: 8. CDR3 residues: CASSAILAGAETQYF. CDR3 sequence (DNA): TGTGCCAGCAGCGCGATCCTAGCGGGAGCGGAGACCCAGTACTTC.

The gene calls are TRBV7-9 and TRBJ2-5; 9 bases are shared with TRBD2. The germline CDR1 and CDR2 sequences are SEHNR and FQNEAQ (reference sequence). V shed 4 bases, J shed 4 bases, and the junction held 28 bases outside the gene matches. This CDR3 has 22 residues. CDR3 loop: CASSSYSSVAPLREGFRETQYF. The CDR3 bases are TGTGCCAGCAGCTCGTACTCTAGCGTTGCCCCCCTGCGGGAGGGCTTTCGAGAGACCCAGTACTTC.

The J gene is TRBJ1-2, the V gene TRBV30; 7 nucleotides match TRBD1. The CDR3 covers 14 residues. Trimming took 4 bases from V and 4 from J; bases not matched to a gene: 9. The germline CDR1 and CDR2 sequences are GTSNPN and SVGIG (reference sequence). The CDR3 DNA sequence: TGTGCCTGGAAGACCCTGGACAGGATCTATGGCTACACCTTC. It translates to CAWKTLDRIYGYTF. The variable domain in full, with the rest retrieved from reference TRBV30 and TRBJ1-2, is SQTIHQWPATLVQPVGSPLSLECTVEGTSNPNLYWYRQAAGRGLQLLFYSVGIGQISSEVPQNLSASRPQDRQFILSSKKLLLSDSGFYLCAWKTLDRIYGYTFGSGTRLTVV.

This clonotype was seen many times. The chain employs TRBV5-4 and TRBJ2-6, with D uncertain. The CDR3 consists of 16 residues. The V gene's germline CDR1 is SGHNT and CDR2 YYREEE (reference sequence). The germline V and J ends were trimmed by 9 bases and 5 bases, with 21 bases remaining between them. CDR3 bases: TGTGCCACCCGAAACAGACTGAGAGCAAGGGCCAACGTCCTGACTTTC. This translates into CATRNRLRARANVLTF. Using reference TRBV5-4 and TRBJ2-6 for the parts outside the CDR3, the full variable domain is ETGVTQSPTHLIKTRGQQVTLRCSSQSGHNTVSWYQQALGQGPQFIFQYYREEENGRGNFPPRFSGLQFPNYSSELNVNALELDDSALYLCATRNRLRARANVLTFGAGSRLTVL.

CDR3 sequence reads: CAISDQKAGYQETQYF. CDR3 nucleotides: TGTGCCATCAGTGATCAGAAGGCGGGATACCAAGAGACCCAGTACTTC. The chain recombines TRBV10-3 with TRBJ2-5; possibly TRBD2 for D (6 bases). This CDR3 has 16 amino acids. The V end lost 3 bases, the J end lost 0 bases, and 14 bases lay between the germline ends. The germline V gene encodes CDR1 ENHRY and CDR2 SYGVKD.

This rearrangement joins TRBV7-9 to TRBJ1-2; D might be TRBD1 (6 bases). In germline, CDR1 is SEHNR, CDR2 FQNEAQ (reference sequence). The CDR3 has 20 residues. The V gene lost 6 bases and the J gene lost 0 bases, with 29 bases spanning the gap. Here the CDR3 DNA reads TGTGCCAGCAGTTTGAAACCCAGAAACCCCCCGGGACACGCTAACTATGGCTACACCTTC. Translating gives CASSLKPRNPPGHANYGYTF.

This clonotype appeared a few times. The gene calls are TRBV18 and TRBJ1-5; TRBD1 agrees at 11 bases. CDR3 length equals 16 residues. The junction had 5 bases not matched to a gene; V was cut back by 3 bases and J by 4 bases. Germline CDR1 and CDR2: KGHSH and LQKENI. The CDR3 reads CASSPAGTGGNQPQHF. For the CDR3, the DNA is TGTGCCAGCTCACCCGCCGGGACAGGGGGTAATCAGCCCCAGCATTTT.

The CDR3 nucleotides read TGTGCCACCAGCAGAAATCTCGGGGAGACCCAGTACTTC. Residues: CATSRNLGETQYF. The chain uses TRBV15 and TRBJ2-5; D gene ambiguous. The ends were cut back, 2 bases at V and 5 bases at J, with 9 bases in the middle. The germline V gene encodes CDR1 LNHNV and CDR2 YYDKDF (reference sequence). This CDR3 region has 13 residues.

The chain combines TRBV30 with TRBJ2-5; D possibly matches TRBD1 or TRBD2 (6 bases each). V gave up 8 bases and J gave up 7 bases, with 23 bases separating them. This CDR3 spans 14 amino acids. Germline V gene data show CDR1 as GTSNPN and CDR2 as SVGIG (reference sequence). The CDR3 DNA follows: TGTGCCGGGGGGCGGCGGGATGGTTTCGTGACCCAGTACTTC. It translates to CAGGRRDGFVTQYF.

CDR3 protein: CSVEVGDYGYTF. The CDR3 nucleotides are TGCAGCGTTGAAGTCGGGGACTATGGCTACACCTTC. The V gene is TRBV29-1, the J gene TRBJ1-2; D call uncertain. Trimming removed 1 base at V and 3 bases at J, with 6 bases between. The CDR3 extends over 12 amino acids. CDR1 is SQVTM and CDR2 is ANQGSEA in the germline V gene.

This clonotype was found many times. The V and J genes are TRBV20-1 and TRBJ1-4; D remains unclear. CDR3 length equals 14 residues. V was clipped by 4 bases and J by 4 bases, with 13 bases between them. Germline values: CDR1 DFQATT, CDR2 SNEGSKA (reference sequence). Here the CDR3 DNA reads TGCAGTGCTACCGGGTCCCAACTTAATGAAAAACTGTTTTTT. Translated: CSATGSQLNEKLFF.

This clonotype was detected a few times. This rearrangement joins TRBV2 to TRBJ2-1, with 7 bases that match TRBD2. Losses at the gene ends were 7 bases for V and 1 base for J; bases not matched to a gene: 7. From germline, CDR1 is SNHLY and CDR2 FYNNEI. The CDR3 length is 15 residues. CDR3 amino acids: CASNWAGASYNEQFF. The CDR3 region has the DNA TGTGCCAGCAATTGGGCGGGAGCGTCCTACAATGAGCAGTTCTTC.

The chain uses TRBV12-3 or TRBV12-4 and TRBJ2-3, with 11 bases identical to TRBD2. The CDR3 sequence is 16 residues long. The V gene end was trimmed by 5 bases and the J gene end by 2 bases; junction bases not matched to a gene: 6. CDR3 amino acids: CASSAVAGGNTDTQYF. Here the CDR3 DNA reads TGTGCCAGCAGTGCCGTAGCGGGAGGGAACACAGATACGCAGTATTTT.

This chain connects TRBV2 to TRBJ1-1, with 7 positions matching TRBD1. Germline lookup yields CDR1 SNHLY and CDR2 FYNNEI. The CDR3 spans 12 residues. J gave up 4 bases and V 6 bases, and 2 bases lay outside the gene matches. CDR3 amino acids: CASRQGVTEAFF. In DNA form, the CDR3 reads TGTGCCAGCAGGCAGGGGGTCACTGAAGCTTTCTTT.

Points on this clonotype: The conserved phenylalanine or tryptophan is not found at the CDR3 terminus, so this likely reflects a read error. The DNA is left out, because the CDR3 cannot be placed on it with certainty; the CDR3 is given as TCRdb lists it. This chain links TRBV7-2 with TRBJ2-5. Germline V gene lookup returns CDR1 SGHTA and CDR2 FQGNSA. The CDR3 is 10 residues long, counting both termini. CDR3 sequence reads: CASSLGNANT.